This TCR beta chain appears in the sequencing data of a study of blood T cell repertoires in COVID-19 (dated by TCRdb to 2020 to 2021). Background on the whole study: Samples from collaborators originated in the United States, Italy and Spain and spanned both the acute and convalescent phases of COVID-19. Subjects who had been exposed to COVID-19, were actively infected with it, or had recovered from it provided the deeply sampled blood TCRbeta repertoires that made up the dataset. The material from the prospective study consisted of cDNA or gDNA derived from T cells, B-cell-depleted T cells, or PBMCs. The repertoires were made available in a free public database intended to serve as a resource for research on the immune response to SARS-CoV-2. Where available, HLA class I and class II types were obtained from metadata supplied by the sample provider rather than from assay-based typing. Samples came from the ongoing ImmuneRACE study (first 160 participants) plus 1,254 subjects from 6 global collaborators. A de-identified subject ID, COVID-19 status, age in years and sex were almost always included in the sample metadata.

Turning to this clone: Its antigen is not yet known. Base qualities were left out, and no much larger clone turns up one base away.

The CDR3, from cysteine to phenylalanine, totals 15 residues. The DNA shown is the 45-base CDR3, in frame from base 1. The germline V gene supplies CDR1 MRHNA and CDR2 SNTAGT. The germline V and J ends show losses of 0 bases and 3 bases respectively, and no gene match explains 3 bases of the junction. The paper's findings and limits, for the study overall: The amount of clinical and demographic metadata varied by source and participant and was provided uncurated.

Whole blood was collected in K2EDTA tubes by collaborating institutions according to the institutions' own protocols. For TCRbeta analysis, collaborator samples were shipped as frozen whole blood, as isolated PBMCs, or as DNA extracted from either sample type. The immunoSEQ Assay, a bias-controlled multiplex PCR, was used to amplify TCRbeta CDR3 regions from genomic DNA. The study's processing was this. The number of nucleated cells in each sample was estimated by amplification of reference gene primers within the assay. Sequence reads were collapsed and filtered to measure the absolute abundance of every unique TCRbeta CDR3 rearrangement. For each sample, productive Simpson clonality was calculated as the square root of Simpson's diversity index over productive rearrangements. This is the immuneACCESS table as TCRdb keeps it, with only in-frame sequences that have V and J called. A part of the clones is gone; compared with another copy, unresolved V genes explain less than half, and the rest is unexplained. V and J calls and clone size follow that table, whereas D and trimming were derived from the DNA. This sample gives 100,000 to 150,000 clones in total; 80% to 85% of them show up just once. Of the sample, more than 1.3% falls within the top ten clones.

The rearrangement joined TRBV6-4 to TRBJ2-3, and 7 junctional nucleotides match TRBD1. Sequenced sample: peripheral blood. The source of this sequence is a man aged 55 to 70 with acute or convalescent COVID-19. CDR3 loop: CASSDSPGGTDTQYF. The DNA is TGTGCCAGCAGTGACTCGCCAGGGGGAACAGATACGCAGTATTTT.